The clone carrying this T cell receptor beta chain was counted between two and nine times. Its antigen is as yet unknown. Previously described methods and listed TCR primers produced bulk TCR libraries. TCRdb reprocessed the PCR reads with MiXCR, giving one entry per CDR3 protein. The sample shows about 500,000 distinct CDR3 sequences, approximately 25% of them seen only once. This sample stems from a study of molecular identifiers for immune sequencing clone quantification. Study-level findings and limits: Jurkat TCR RNA from one cell was spiked into approximately 1 million naive cells, and it was reportedly detectable there. Highly expanded clone sizes could be underestimated by identical TCR molecules sharing a barcode.

This CDR3 contains 16 residues. After removal of 5 bases from V and 9 bases from J, the junction contained 14 bases not matched to a gene. CDR1 and CDR2 from the germline V gene are MDHEN and SYDVKM. The rearrangement joins TRBV28 to TRBJ2-1, with 9 bases fitting TRBD2. The receptor was derived from a human donor in good health. Some libraries in this study had Jurkat cell RNA spiked in. The sample taken for sequencing was naive CD8+ T cells from blood, with Jurkat cell RNA spiked in. Noted subset: FACS-sorted CD8+CD4-CCR7+CD45RA+ naive T cells. CDR3 loop: CASSPPGSGSLGEQFF. CDR3 bases: TGTGCCAGCAGTCCCCCCGGTAGCGGGAGTCTAGGTGAGCAGTTCTTC.